Each of the 11 T cell receptor beta chains below was sequenced from the same sample in a study of T cell repertoires in aging, cancer and after chemotherapy. Amplification of TCR beta used genomic DNA extracted from peripheral blood. Multiplex touch-down PCR with TRB-A/B primers amplified rearranged V-D-J TRB sequences. One entry per CDR3 protein results from TCRdb running MiXCR on the multiplex PCR reads. This table has hundreds of distinct CDR3 sequences, roughly 23% appearing once. The sample comprised blood. These receptors were collected from a human donor in good health.

By sample share, this clonotype is large. The genes are TRBV19 and TRBJ2-3; 8 bases fit TRBD2. V trimming: 7 bases; J trimming: 12 bases; junction bases outside the gene matches: 12. The CDR3 is 13 amino acids. In germline, CDR1 is LNHDA, CDR2 SQIVND (reference sequence). The CDR3: CASTPSVAGRQYF. The CDR3 nucleotides are TGTGCCAGTACCCCGTCCGTAGCGGGAAGACAGTATTTT.

This clonotype was found a few times. The chain couples TRBV20-1 to TRBJ2-4, with D maybe TRBD2 (5 bases). CDR1 is DFQATT, CDR2 SNEGSKA, per germline (reference sequence). Trimming pared 1 base from V and 1 base from J, leaving 8 bases between. The CDR3 spans 14 residues. The CDR3 loop reads CSARVPGAKNIQYF. DNA for the CDR3: TGCAGTGCTAGAGTTCCGGGGGCCAAAAACATTCAGTACTTC.

The CDR3, as DNA: TGCGCCAGCAGCCAAGAAAGGACTAGCGTAAACACCGGGGAGCTGTTTTTT. This translates into CASSQERTSVNTGELFF. The chain links TRBV4-3 to TRBJ2-2; TRBD2 matches 9 bases. J lost 2 bases, V lost 0 bases, and 4 bases had no gene match. Germline CDR1 LGHNA, CDR2 YSLEER. CDR3 length: 17 amino acids.

In this sample, this clonotype is large. V usage is TRBV30 and J usage is TRBJ1-2, with 9 bases identical to TRBD1. Trimming removed 4 bases from V and 6 bases from J; junction bases left unmatched: 6. This CDR3 spans 13 amino acids. Germline V lookup: CDR1 GTSNPN, CDR2 SVGIG (reference sequence). The CDR3 DNA sequence: TGTGCCTGGACGAGGGACAGGGAGGATGGCTACACCTTC. It yields the protein CAWTRDREDGYTF.

The chain employs TRBV10-3 and TRBJ1-4; 8 bases line up with TRBD1. This CDR3 is 13 amino acids long. Trimming removed 4 bases from V and 5 bases from J; junction bases left unmatched: 0. Germline V CDR1 and CDR2: ENHRY, SYGVKD. In DNA form, the CDR3 reads TGTGCCATCAGTGCAGGGGGCAATGAAAAACTGTTTTTT. Amino acid sequence: CAISAGGNEKLFF.

The table lists this clonotype with a few counts. This sequence joins TRBV24-1 and TRBJ2-1; 7 bases are shared with TRBD2. The CDR3 has 15 residues. V gave up 0 bases and J gave up 5 bases; unmatched junction bases: 3. CDR1 and CDR2 (germline): KGHDR, SFDVKD. The CDR3 sequence is CATSDLLRGNNEQFF. The CDR3 DNA sequence: TGTGCCACCAGTGATTTGTTGCGGGGGAACAATGAGCAGTTCTTC.

In its sample, this clonotype was seen a few times. The CDR3 region has the DNA TGTGCCAGCAGCTCTGCCGGGAGTCCGAATGAGCAGTTCTTC. Translation gives CASSSAGSPNEQFF. The chain carries TRBV5-4 and TRBJ2-1; D may be TRBD2 (6 bases). The CDR3 loop spans 14 amino acids. Trimming removed 3 bases from V and 7 bases from J, with 14 bases in between. Germline assignment: CDR1 SGHNT and CDR2 YYREEE (reference sequence).

As to this clonotype: Just one base apart from a much larger clone, this may be a read error. V and J are TRBV12-3 or TRBV12-4 and TRBJ2-1, with 8 positions matching TRBD1. The CDR3 is 16 amino acids. V lost 3 bases and J lost 5; bases outside the gene matches: 9. The CDR3 nucleotides read TGTGCCAGCAGTTTCGGGACAGGTGAGGTGAACAATGAGCAGTTCTTC. Its translation: CASSFGTGEVNNEQFF.

This clonotype is termed medium-sized (0.01 to 0.1%). This chain uses TRBV6-2 or TRBV6-3 with TRBJ1-5, with D tentatively TRBD1 (5 bases). The ends were cut back, 5 bases at V and 8 bases at J, with 16 bases in the middle. The CDR3 length is 14 residues. Germline V gene data show CDR1 as MNHEY and CDR2 as SVGEGT. CDR3 DNA: TGTGCCAGCAGTGGCTGGGGCAGTCACGAGCCCCAGCATTTT. Translation gives CASSGWGSHEPQHF.

There are a few counts of this clonotype. The chain has TRBV20-1 and TRBJ1-6, with a possible D match to TRBD1 (6 bases). Germline loops: CDR1 DFQATT, CDR2 SNEGSKA (reference sequence). The CDR3 sequence is 15 residues long. Trimming left V 6 bases short and J 2 bases short, with 14 bases between. The CDR3 coding sequence is TGCAGTGCCCCGGGGGCTAGCACCTATAATTCACCCCTCCACTTT. Translation gives CSAPGASTYNSPLHF.

The rearrangement joins TRBV2 to TRBJ2-2; 9 nucleotides agree with TRBD1. Per the germline V gene, CDR1 is SNHLY and CDR2 is FYNNEI. The length of the CDR3 is 15 residues. The junction had 2 bases not matched to a gene; V was cut back by 3 bases and J by 3 bases. CDR3 in DNA: TGTGCCAGCAGTGACTGGACAGGGGACACCGGGGAGCTGTTTTTT. This encodes CASSDWTGDTGELFF.